A selection of T cell receptor beta chains follows, all from one sample in a study of immune characterization of retroperitoneal liposarcoma. TCRdb reanalysed the PCR reads using MiXCR and keeps one entry per CDR3 protein. The sample includes some 2,800 distinct CDR3 sequences, around 45% of them seen just once. The sample taken for sequencing was tumor tissue. These TCRs come from a male donor with retroperitoneal liposarcoma. CDR3s include the opening cysteine and the closing phenylalanine or tryptophan. A D gene is named only where the DNA matches it firmly. Where a row states a size, it is once, few, many or the class of an expanded clone; other rows omit it.

d_gene	abundance	j_gene	v_gene	CDR3aa	CDR3nt
TRBD2	.	TRBJ2-1	TRBV27	CATQAGTSGSSSYNEQFF	TGTGCCACCCAAGCCGGGACTAGCGGGTCGAGCTCCTACAATGAGCAGTTCTTC
TRBD2	.	TRBJ2-2	TRBV5-1	CASSGLADRTGELFF	TGCGCCAGCTCGGGACTAGCGGACCGCACCGGGGAGCTGTTTTTT
TRBD2	medium-sized	TRBJ2-7	TRBV6-1	CASSGPGLEWGLPYNEQYF	TGTGCCAGCAGTGGTCCGGGACTAGAGTGGGGACTACCTTACAATGAGCAGTACTTC
TRBD2	.	TRBJ2-1	TRBV12-3/TRBV12-4	CASSFLAGVAFSYNEQFF	TGTGCCAGCAGTTTCTTAGCGGGAGTCGCCTTCTCCTACAATGAGCAGTTCTTC
TRBD2	large	TRBJ2-1	TRBV7-2	CASSDVAGGLQGETQFF	TGTGCCAGCAGCGACGTAGCGGGAGGGCTTCAAGGAGAGACCCAGTTCTTC
.	once	TRBJ1-1	TRBV6-8	CASTVWGLPEAFF	TGTGCCAGCACCGTATGGGGGCTCCCTGAAGCTTTCTTT
.	.	TRBJ2-1	TRBV4-1	CASSQVRGTAEQFF	TGCGCCAGCAGCCAAGTCCGCGGGACAGCTGAGCAGTTCTTC
.	few	TRBJ2-3	TRBV12-3/TRBV12-4	CASSLTGISTDTQYF	TGTGCCAGCAGTTTAACCGGGATAAGCACAGATACGCAGTATTTT
TRBD2	.	TRBJ2-2	TRBV5-6	CASSFLLAGGIENTGELFF	TGTGCCAGCAGCTTCTTACTAGCGGGAGGGATAGAGAACACCGGGGAGCTGTTTTTT
.	few	TRBJ2-1	TRBV12-3/TRBV12-4	CASSRGTGSYEQFF	TGTGCCAGCAGTAGGGGGACTGGCTCCTACGAGCAGTTCTTC
.	.	TRBJ2-1	TRBV11-2	CASSLGVLNEQFF	TGTGCCAGCAGCTTAGGGGTTCTCAATGAGCAGTTCTTC
TRBD1	few	TRBJ2-3	TRBV6-1	CASTRQGPTDTQYF	TGTGCCAGCACCAGACAGGGACCCACAGATACGCAGTATTTT
TRBD2	.	TRBJ2-5	TRBV6-1	CASSARSPGLAGQETQYF	TGTGCCAGCAGTGCACGGTCTCCGGGACTAGCGGGACAAGAGACCCAGTACTTC
.	medium-sized	TRBJ2-5	TRBV6-1	CASSESPLAPQETQYF	TGTGCCAGCAGTGAATCTCCACTAGCCCCACAAGAGACCCAGTACTTC
TRBD1	.	TRBJ2-5	TRBV27	CASGTKSDRVTGETQYF	TGTGCCAGCGGGACAAAATCAGACAGGGTAACAGGGGAGACCCAGTACTTC
.	few	TRBJ2-7	TRBV7-9	CASSLVLSRANYEQYF	TGTGCCAGCAGCTTAGTCCTTTCTAGGGCCAACTATGAGCAGTACTTC
.	.	TRBJ2-2	TRBV7-2	CASSLEPETTGELFF	TGTGCCAGCAGCTTAGAACCGGAGACCACCGGGGAGCTGTTTTTT
TRBD2	few	TRBJ2-1	TRBV11-1	CASRATASGSYEQFF	TGTGCCAGCAGGGCGACTGCTAGCGGGAGCTATGAGCAGTTCTTC
TRBD2	.	TRBJ2-7	TRBV7-8	CASSLETSGRGGEQYF	TGTGCCAGCAGCTTAGAAACTAGCGGGAGGGGGGGGGAGCAGTACTTC
TRBD2	.	TRBJ2-1	TRBV10-1	CASKGGNNEQFF	TGCGCCAGCAAGGGAGGGAACAATGAGCAGTTCTTC
.	.	TRBJ2-7	TRBV6-1	CASRGRGAPYEQYF	TGTGCCAGCAGGGGACGGGGGGCTCCCTACGAGCAGTACTTC
.	.	TRBJ2-2	TRBV6-5	CASSYYGTANTGELFF	TGTGCCAGCAGTTACTACGGGACGGCAAACACCGGGGAGCTGTTTTTT
TRBD1	.	TRBJ2-2	TRBV10-2	CASRAGTGDTGELFF	TGCGCCAGCAGGGCCGGGACAGGGGACACCGGGGAGCTGTTTTTT
.	.	TRBJ2-4	TRBV7-8	CASSSQGTGDIQYF	TGTGCCAGCAGCTCGCAGGGTACAGGAGACATTCAGTACTTC
.	medium-sized	TRBJ2-2	TRBV6-1	CASSEQGLNTGELFF	TGTGCCAGCAGTGAACAGGGGCTAAACACCGGGGAGCTGTTTTTT
.	.	TRBJ2-7	TRBV10-3	CAIAANNEQYF	TGTGCCATCGCGGCGAACAATGAGCAGTACTTC
TRBD1	.	TRBJ1-1	TRBV6-5	CASSKDRENTEAFF	TGTGCCAGCAGTAAGGACAGGGAGAACACTGAAGCTTTCTTT
TRBD1	.	TRBJ2-2	TRBV14	CASSHFRTGGAAGELFF	TGTGCCAGCAGCCATTTCCGGACAGGGGGCGCCGCCGGGGAGCTGTTTTTT
.	few	TRBJ1-1	TRBV6-1	CASKKDNRVTEAFF	TGTGCCAGCAAAAAGGATAATCGAGTCACTGAAGCTTTCTTT
.	.	TRBJ2-3	TRBV20-1	CSARESTDTQYF	TGCAGTGCTAGGGAGAGCACAGATACGCAGTATTTT
.	few	TRBJ2-5	TRBV6-1	CASSEIWETQYF	TGTGCCAGCAGTGAAATTTGGGAGACCCAGTACTTC
TRBD2	.	TRBJ2-1	TRBV12-3/TRBV12-4	CASSSLAGGTINEQFF	TGTGCCAGCAGTTCCCTAGCGGGAGGCACCATCAATGAGCAGTTCTTC
.	medium-sized	TRBJ2-3	TRBV7-6	CASSRLGGTDTQYF	TGTGCCAGCAGCCGACTAGGGGGCACAGATACGCAGTATTTT
.	.	TRBJ2-1	TRBV6-6	CASSYVGALRNEQFF	TGTGCCAGCAGTTACGTCGGGGCCCTTCGCAATGAGCAGTTCTTC
.	few	TRBJ2-3	TRBV6-1	CASSEYGQYTDTQYF	TGTGCCAGCAGTGAATATGGACAGTACACAGATACGCAGTATTTT
.	.	TRBJ2-3	TRBV12-3/TRBV12-4	CASSLGHDGTDTQYF	TGTGCCAGCAGTTTAGGACACGACGGCACAGATACGCAGTATTTT
.	.	TRBJ2-5	TRBV27	CASSDLAQTYNEQYF	TGTGCCAGCAGTGATCTAGCCCAAACCTACAATGAGCAGTACTTC
TRBD2	medium-sized	TRBJ2-3	TRBV6-1	CASSPGLAVDTQYF	TGTGCCAGCAGTCCGGGACTAGCCGTCGATACGCAGTATTTT
TRBD1	medium-sized	TRBJ2-2	TRBV6-1	CASSGSGTGVSGELFF	TGTGCCAGCAGTGGATCCGGGACAGGGGTATCCGGGGAGCTGTTTTTT
TRBD1	.	TRBJ2-7	TRBV7-2	CASSSGTGGTSYEQYF	TGTGCCAGCAGCTCCGGGACAGGGGGAACCTCGTACGAGCAGTACTTC